What follows describes a single TCR beta chain. This table comes from immunoSEQ multiplex PCR, and its TCRdb copy is limited to in-frame clones, with some not included. Counted here are tens of thousands of clones, 84% occurring once; the ten biggest clones make up 0.95% to 1.5%. This entry comes from a study of OX40 agonist ivuxolimab in advanced cancers. Study-level information: The study gave patients intravenous ivuxolimab at 0.01 to 10 mg/kg every 2 weeks.

The CDR3 sequence is 12 residues long. CDR1 MNHEY and CDR2 SVGAGI come from the germline V gene. V lost 5 bases, J lost 3 bases, and 7 bases lay in between. This sequence originates from an adult with an advanced solid tumor such as melanoma, head and neck, liver or kidney cancer. This sample comprised CD4+ or CD8+ T cells sorted from blood, obtained in a trial of the OX40 agonist ivuxolimab. The chain combines TRBV6-5 with TRBJ1-2; D gene uncertain. CDR3 loop: CASSASDYGYTF. The CDR3 DNA is TGTGCCAGCAGTGCTTCAGACTATGGCTACACCTTC.